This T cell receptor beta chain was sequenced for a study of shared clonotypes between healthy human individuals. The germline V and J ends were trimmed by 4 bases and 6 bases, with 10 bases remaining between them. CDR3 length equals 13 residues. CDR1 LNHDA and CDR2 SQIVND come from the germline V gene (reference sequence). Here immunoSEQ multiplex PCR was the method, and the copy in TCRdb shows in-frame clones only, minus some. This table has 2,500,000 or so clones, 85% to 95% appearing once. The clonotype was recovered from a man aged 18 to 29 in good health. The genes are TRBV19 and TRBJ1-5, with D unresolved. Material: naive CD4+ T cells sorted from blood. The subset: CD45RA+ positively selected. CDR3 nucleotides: TGTGCCAGTAGTAGTATCTCGGGTCAGCCCCAGCATTTT. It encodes CASSSISGQPQHF.